A single sample is the source of the 26 T cell receptor beta chains below, sequenced in a study of blood T cell repertoires in COVID-19. Here immunoSEQ multiplex PCR was the method, and the copy in TCRdb shows in-frame clones only, minus some. The repertoire holds about 220,000 clones, over 70% seen once, with approximately 6.6% in the top ten. The material sequenced was peripheral blood. Receptors were obtained from a woman between 70 and 85 years old with acute or convalescent COVID-19.

The chain couples TRBV6-6 to TRBJ1-1, with 8 nucleotides matching TRBD1. Germline CDR1 is MNHNY and CDR2 is SVGAGI (reference sequence). After removal of 0 bases from V and 4 bases from J, the junction contained 7 bases not matched to a gene. The CDR3 totals 16 residues. CDR3 in amino acids: CASSYSGRGQGTEAFF. CDR3 coding DNA: TGTGCCAGCAGTTACTCTGGCAGGGGGCAGGGCACTGAAGCTTTCTTT.

As to this clone: A much larger clone differs by one base, so this may be a read error. The CDR3 loop reads CASSSGTGYQPQHF. CDR3 sequence (DNA): TGTGCCAGCAGCTCCGGGACAGGTTATCAGCCCCAGCATTTT. The chain couples TRBV5-8 to TRBJ1-5; 8 positions match TRBD1. The V segment lost 3 bases and the J segment 5 bases; nucleotides outside the gene matches: 4. Per the germline V gene, CDR1 is SGHTS and CDR2 is YDEGEE. The CDR3 is 14 residues long.

This chain links TRBV24-1 with TRBJ2-3; 7 bases map to TRBD1. V lost 6 bases to trimming and J lost 4 bases; unmatched junction nucleotides: 6. Germline V gene lookup returns CDR1 KGHDR and CDR2 SFDVKD. The CDR3 covers 14 residues. The CDR3 protein is CATSPKGGSDTQYF. The CDR3, as DNA: TGTGCCACCAGTCCTAAAGGGGGCTCAGATACGCAGTATTTT.

The chain recombines TRBV25-1 with TRBJ1-1, with D unresolved. This CDR3 is built from 13 residues. Germline V gene data show CDR1 as MGHDK and CDR2 as SYGVNS. V was pared by 3 bases and J by 2 bases, with 7 bases between. CDR3 DNA: TGTGCCAGCAGTGACTCTTATAACACTGAAGCTTTCTTT. Its protein product is CASSDSYNTEAFF.

A note on this clone: The sample contains more than one DNA sequence encoding this CDR3. V gene TRBV3-1 (or the pseudogene TRBV3-2) combines with J gene TRBJ2-2, with 7 bases that match TRBD1. Looked up from germline, CDR1 is LGHDT and CDR2 is YNNKEL (reference sequence). CDR3 length equals 15 residues. Trimming cost V 1 base and J 6 bases; bases outside gene matches: 5. This chain's CDR3 is CASSQGRQGPGELFF. DNA of the CDR3: TGTGCCAGCAGCCAAGGGCGACAGGGCCCCGGGGAGCTGTTTTTT.

CDR3: CASSEDGLLRKKLFF. DNA of the CDR3: TGTGCCAGCAGTGAAGATGGACTCTTAAGGAAAAAACTGTTTTTT. The gene calls are TRBV6-1 and TRBJ1-4; D remains ambiguous. Germline lookup yields CDR1 MNHNS and CDR2 SASEGT. There are 15 residues in the CDR3. Trimming left V 1 base short and J 9 bases short, with 15 bases between.

The chain joins TRBV6-5 to TRBJ1-5; 9 bases align to TRBD1. Germline V gene lookup returns CDR1 MNHEY and CDR2 SVGAGI. V was pared by 2 bases and J by 4 bases, with 6 bases of the junction left unmatched. The CDR3 covers 16 residues. As DNA, the CDR3 is TGTGCCAGCAGTTACCGACAGGGGGTAGGTAATCAGCCCCAGCATTTT. Amino acids: CASSYRQGVGNQPQHF.

The V gene is TRBV4-1, the J gene TRBJ1-4; TRBD1 agrees at 7 bases. The germline V gene has CDR1 MGHRA and CDR2 YSYEKL. The CDR3 sequence is 15 residues long. J lost 0 bases, V lost 3 bases, and 1 base had no gene match. CDR3 loop: CASSQGQSTNEKLFF. DNA of the CDR3: TGCGCCAGCAGCCAGGGACAGTCAACTAATGAAAAACTGTTTTTT.

This chain joins TRBV19 and TRBJ1-5; no definite D call. CDR1 is LNHDA and CDR2 is SQIVND in the germline V gene (reference sequence). The CDR3 has 13 residues. V lost 5 bases and J 3 bases, leaving 8 bases between the germline ends. CDR3 in DNA: TGTGCCAGTAGTTTTTGGGCCAATCAGCCCCAGCATTTT. This codes for CASSFWANQPQHF. The full variable domain, rest sourced from reference TRBV19 and TRBJ1-5, is DGGITQSPKYLFRKEGQNVTLSCEQNLNHDAMYWYRQDPGQGLRLIYYSQIVNDFQKGDIAEGYSVSREKKESFPLTVTSAQKNPTAFYLCASSFWANQPQHFGDGTRLSIL.

This clone was seen more than once but under ten times. The J gene is TRBJ1-2, the V gene TRBV6-2 or TRBV6-3; D is perhaps TRBD1 (6 bases). In germline, CDR1 is MNHEY, CDR2 SVGEGT. The CDR3 runs 13 residues. V was trimmed by 3 bases and J by 8 bases, leaving 13 bases between them. The CDR3 spells CASSYKQGYGYTF. The CDR3 nucleotides are TGTGCCAGCAGTTATAAACAGGGTTACGGCTACACCTTC.

The chain links TRBV4-1 to TRBJ1-5, with D maybe TRBD1 (5 bases). Germline CDR1 is MGHRA and CDR2 is YSYEKL. Trimming stripped 0 bases from V and 7 bases from J, with 10 bases between. The CDR3 sequence is 14 residues long. Here the CDR3 DNA reads TGCGCCAGCAGCCAAGATGCAGGGCGCCAGCCCCAGCATTTT. It specifies CASSQDAGRQPQHF.

The chain employs TRBV6-5 and TRBJ2-7, with 10 bases identical to TRBD1. The V gene's germline CDR1 is MNHEY and CDR2 SVGAGI. V shed 10 bases and J 4 bases; nucleotides not matched to a gene: 7. This CDR3 spans 13 amino acids. The CDR3 DNA sequence: TGTGCCACTCGACAGGGGGCGGCGTACGAGCAGTACTTC. Its protein product is CATRQGAAYEQYF.

The chain carries TRBV12-2 and TRBJ2-1; the table's D call TRBD2 went unverified against the DNA. TRBV12-2 counts as a pseudogene. The CDR3 length is 15 residues. DNA of the CDR3: TGTGCAAGTCGCTCTTTAGCGGGGGAATACAATGAGCAGTTCTTC. Protein product: CASRSLAGEYNEQFF.

The rearrangement uses TRBV4-3 and TRBJ2-1, with 12 positions matching TRBD1. The germline gives CDR1 LGHNA, CDR2 YSLEER. V lost 0 bases and J lost 7; bases outside the gene matches: 7. The CDR3 extends over 17 amino acids. The CDR3 DNA is TGCGCCAGCAGCCAAGAGGTTTCGGGACAGGGGGCTAATGAGCAGTTCTTC. As protein: CASSQEVSGQGANEQFF.

This rearrangement joins TRBV3-1 (or the pseudogene TRBV3-2) to TRBJ2-5; TRBD2 matches at 11 bases. CDR1 and CDR2 from the germline V gene are LGHDT and YNNKEL (reference sequence). The CDR3 has 18 residues. V trimming: 0 bases; J trimming: 5 bases; junction bases outside the gene matches: 11. The CDR3 spells CASSQDLGLAGGRETQYF. CDR3 sequence (DNA): TGTGCCAGCAGCCAAGATTTGGGGCTAGCGGGGGGACGGGAGACCCAGTACTTC.

The chain employs TRBV9 and TRBJ2-7; D gene uncertain. The CDR3 has 15 residues. V lost 0 bases and J lost 0, with 10 bases in between. Germline assignment: CDR1 SGDLS and CDR2 YYNGEE. CDR3 DNA: TGTGCCAGCAGCGTAGGCCCGGGTTACTCCTACGAGCAGTACTTC. This codes for CASSVGPGYSYEQYF.

V gene TRBV3-1 (or the pseudogene TRBV3-2) combines with J gene TRBJ2-3; 11 positions match TRBD2. V lost 1 base, J lost 0 bases, and 12 bases stayed unmatched. This CDR3 is built from 20 residues. CDR1 LGHDT and CDR2 YNNKEL come from the germline V gene (reference sequence). The CDR3 DNA sequence: TGTGCCAGCAGCCAAGGGCCCAGAATAGCGGGGGGGCACAGCACAGATACGCAGTATTTT. Amino acids: CASSQGPRIAGGHSTDTQYF.

The V call is TRBV6-1, the J call TRBJ1-5; a possible D gene is TRBD1 (5 bases). Germline V gene data show CDR1 as MNHNS and CDR2 as SASEGT. Deletions cut 1 base from V and 6 bases from J, with 13 bases between. CDR3 length equals 15 residues. In DNA form, the CDR3 reads TGTGCCAGCAGTGAAGACGGGGGGTATGGTCAGCCCCAGCATTTT. Amino acids: CASSEDGGYGQPQHF.

The chain has TRBV5-1 and TRBJ2-5, with 9 bases lining up with TRBD2. V lost 4 bases, J lost 3 bases, and 7 bases stayed unmatched. This CDR3 region has 15 residues. Germline CDR1 and CDR2: SGHRS and YFSETQ. Here the CDR3 reads CASSPEGLAEETQYF. The CDR3 DNA is TGCGCCAGCAGCCCAGAGGGACTAGCAGAAGAGACCCAGTACTTC.

The gene calls are TRBV27 and TRBJ2-1; 10 bases line up with TRBD2. Trimming took 5 bases from V and 5 from J; bases not matched to a gene: 9. This CDR3 has 16 residues. In germline, CDR1 is MNHEY, CDR2 SMNVEV (reference sequence). The CDR3: CASSGIAGGRNNEQFF. The CDR3 nucleotides read TGTGCCAGCAGTGGCATAGCGGGGGGCCGAAACAATGAGCAGTTCTTC.

This sequence joins TRBV7-2 and TRBJ2-7; 14 bases agree with TRBD2. CDR1 SGHTA and CDR2 FQGNSA come from the germline V gene. The CDR3 loop spans 19 amino acids. Trimming removed 1 base from V and 6 bases from J; junction bases left unmatched: 14. This CDR3 reads CASSLGGTSGGVKSREQYF. The CDR3 DNA follows: TGTGCCAGCAGCTTAGGTGGGACTAGCGGGGGAGTGAAGTCGCGCGAGCAGTACTTC.

The rearrangement links TRBV29-1 to TRBJ2-3; D possibly corresponds to TRBD2 (6 bases). The CDR3 loop spans 15 amino acids. Germline V CDR1 and CDR2: SQVTM, ANQGSEA. The ends were cut back, 7 bases at V and 5 bases at J, with 22 bases in the middle. The CDR3 spells CSARGTSGDKDTQYF. CDR3 coding DNA: TGCAGCGCCCGTGGGACTTCTGGGGATAAAGATACGCAGTATTTT.

The chain is built from TRBV10-2 and TRBJ2-3, with 10 bases lining up with TRBD1. The CDR3 extends over 16 amino acids. CDR1 and CDR2 (germline): WSHSY, SAAADI. V lost 3 bases and J lost 4; bases outside the gene matches: 7. The CDR3 loop reads CASSDPGGTGADTQYF. The CDR3 region has the DNA TGCGCCAGCAGTGACCCGGGGGGGACAGGGGCAGATACGCAGTATTTT.

This clone was seen once. This sequence joins TRBV10-3 and TRBJ2-1, with D maybe TRBD1 (6 bases). The V end was cut by 8 bases, the J end by 0 bases, with 14 bases between. Germline-derived CDR1 and CDR2 are ENHRY and SYGVKD. The CDR3 extends over 15 amino acids. The CDR3 DNA sequence: TGTGCCATCCGACAGGCAGGGAACTCCTACAATGAGCAGTTCTTC. Translation: CAIRQAGNSYNEQFF.

J is TRBJ2-7 and V is TRBV7-8; TRBD2 agrees at 10 bases. Germline CDR1 and CDR2: SGHVS and FQNEAQ. CDR3 size: 16 residues. The J segment lost 1 base and the V segment lost 5 bases, leaving 8 bases of the junction unmatched. DNA for the CDR3: TGTGCCAGCAGCCCTACTATAGCGGGGGGTTCCTACGAGCAGTACGTC. It specifies CASSPTIAGGSYEQYV.

This clone was recorded many times. The rearrangement joins TRBV6-2 or TRBV6-3 to TRBJ2-1; the match to TRBD1 covers 10 bases. Germline V gene lookup returns CDR1 MNHEY and CDR2 SVGEGT. The CDR3 spans 17 residues. Trimming cost V 0 bases and J 5 bases; bases outside gene matches: 7. CDR3 nucleotide sequence: TGTGCCAGCAGTTACTCGAGTCACGGACAGGGGGACAATGAGCAGTTCTTC. This encodes CASSYSSHGQGDNEQFF.